The entry below gives a single TCR beta chain sequence along with its context. The CDR3 spans 16 residues. Trimming shortened V by 1 base and J by 0 bases, and 12 bases separated the two germline ends. Germline CDR1 reads SEHNR; CDR2 reads FQNEAQ (reference sequence). The sample comes from a study of CD8 T cells in Susac syndrome. Sequencing of TCR beta was performed on blood CD8+ and CD4+ T cells. Multiple sclerosis controls were treatment-naive patients with stable or active relapsing-remitting disease. Reverse transcription of roughly 0.45 to 1 ug RNA used random hexamers. The immunoSEQ assay covered 54 Vbeta and 13 Jbeta segments for CDR3. TCRdb reanalysed the immunoSEQ multiplex PCR reads using MiXCR and keeps one entry per CDR3 protein. The table lists about 300,000 distinct CDR3 sequences, approximately 89% of them singletons.

The source of this sequence is a human donor with multiple sclerosis. Specimen: CD8+ T cells from PBMCs. J is TRBJ1-1 and V is TRBV7-9, with D perhaps TRBD1 (6 bases). The CDR3 sequence is CASSLVTGQMNTEAFF. The CDR3, as DNA: TGTGCCAGCAGCTTAGTGACAGGTCAAATGAACACTGAAGCTTTCTTT. Filled out from reference TRBV7-9 and TRBJ1-1, the complete variable domain reads DTGVSQNPRHKITKRGQNVTFRCDPISEHNRLYWYRQTLGQGPEFLTYFQNEAQLEKSRLLSDRFSAERPKGSFSTLEIQRTEQGDSAMYLCASSLVTGQMNTEAFFGQGTRLTVV.